This T cell receptor (beta chain) was found in a study of T cell changes during pregnancy in multiple sclerosis. Libraries were prepared by immunoSEQ multiplex PCR; TCRdb keeps only in-frame clonotypes and omits some of them. Here the sample spans tens of thousands of clones, 90% to 95% being singletons. The CDR3 runs 15 residues. Germline values: CDR1 SGHRS, CDR2 YFSETQ. V was pared by 1 base and J by 8 bases, with 4 bases of the junction left unmatched. Sequenced material: CD4+ T cells from peripheral blood mononuclear cells, taken in the second trimester of pregnancy. The chain employs TRBV5-1 and TRBJ2-1, with TRBD2 matching 12 bases. This receptor was obtained from a female donor with multiple sclerosis, enrolled in a pregnancy study. CDR3 in amino acids: CASSLTSGGQDEQFF. Written as DNA, the CDR3 is TGCGCCAGCAGCTTGACTAGCGGGGGGCAAGATGAGCAGTTCTTC. Full variable domain (remainder filled in from reference TRBV5-1 and TRBJ2-1): KAGVTQTPRYLIKTRGQQVTLSCSPISGHRSVSWYQQTPGQGLQFLFEYFSETQRNKGNFPGRFSGRQFSNSRSEMNVSTLELGDSALYLCASSLTSGGQDEQFFGPGTRLTVL.